This T cell receptor (beta chain) derives from a study of T cells in Graves' hyperthyroidism and ophthalmopathy. RNA transcripts served as the template for amplifying TCR beta CDR3 regions. The study used the HTBI primer set for a first-round RT-PCR of the TCR CDR3. TCRdb re-derived calls from the multiplex PCR reads in MiXCR, one entry per CDR3 protein. Here the sample spans around 350,000 distinct CDR3 sequences, around 14% being singletons. Between the trimmed V and J ends, which lost 6 bases and 7 bases, there was a span of 12 bases. The CDR3 has 12 residues. Germline loops: CDR1 MNHEY, CDR2 SVGEGT.

This TCR derives from a young woman with Graves' hyperthyroidism that later progressed to Graves' ophthalmopathy. This chain joins TRBV6-2 or TRBV6-3 and TRBJ2-5; no clear D. The specimen sequenced was blood. The chain's CDR3 is CASRILHGTQYF. The CDR3 DNA follows: TGTGCCAGCAGAATCCTCCACGGGACCCAGTACTTC.